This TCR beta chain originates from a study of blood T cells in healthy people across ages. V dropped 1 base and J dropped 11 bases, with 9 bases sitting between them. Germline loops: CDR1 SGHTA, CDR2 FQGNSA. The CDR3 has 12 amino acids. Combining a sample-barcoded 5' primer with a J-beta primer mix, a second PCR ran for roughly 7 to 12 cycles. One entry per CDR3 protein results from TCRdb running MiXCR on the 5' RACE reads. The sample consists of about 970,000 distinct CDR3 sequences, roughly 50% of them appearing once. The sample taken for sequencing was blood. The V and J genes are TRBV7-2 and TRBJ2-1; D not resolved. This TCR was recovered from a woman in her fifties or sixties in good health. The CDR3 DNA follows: TGTGCCAGCAGCTTAGGTACAAATCAGCAGTTCTTC. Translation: CASSLGTNQQFF. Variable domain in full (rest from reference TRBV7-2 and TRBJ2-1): GAGVSQSPSNKVTEKGKDVELRCDPISGHTALYWYRQSLGQGLEFLIYFQGNSAPDKSGLPSDRFSAERTGGSVSTLTIQRTQQEDSAVYLCASSLGTNQQFFGPGTRLTVL.